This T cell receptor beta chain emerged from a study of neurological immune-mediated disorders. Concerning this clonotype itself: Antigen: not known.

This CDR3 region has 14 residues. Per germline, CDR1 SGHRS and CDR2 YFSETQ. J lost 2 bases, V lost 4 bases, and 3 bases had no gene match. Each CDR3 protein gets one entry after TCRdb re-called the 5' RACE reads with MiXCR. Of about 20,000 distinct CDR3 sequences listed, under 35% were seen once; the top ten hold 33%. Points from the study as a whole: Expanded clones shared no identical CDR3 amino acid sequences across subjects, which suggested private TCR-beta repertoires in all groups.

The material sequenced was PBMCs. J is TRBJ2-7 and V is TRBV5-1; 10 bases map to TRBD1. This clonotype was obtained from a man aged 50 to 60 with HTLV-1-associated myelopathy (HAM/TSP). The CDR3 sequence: CASSAGQGAYEQYF. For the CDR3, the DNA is TGCGCCAGCAGCGCAGGACAGGGGGCCTACGAGCAGTACTTC.